A selection of T cell receptor beta chains follows, all from one sample in a study of T cell responses to AZD1222 COVID-19 vaccine. Repertoires were generated with immunoSEQ multiplex PCR, while TCRdb's copy carries only in-frame clones and drops some. The repertoire holds 130,000 or so clones, with 85% to 90% as singletons. Material: peripheral blood, obtained on day 0 of MenACWY control vaccination. All receptors derive from an adult in good health. Each CDR3 is given without its conserved first and last residue.

TRBJ2-7	10	TRBV28	ASGTPSYEQY
TRBJ2-7	11	TRBV7-3	ASSPPGVYEQY
TRBJ1-2	11	TRBV2	ASSEQGKDGYT
TRBJ1-5	10	TRBV19	ASSMGTEPQH
TRBJ1-5	12	TRBV7-2	ASSSPGSNQPQH
TRBJ2-3	14	TRBV4-1	ASSQTSGRNTDTQY
TRBJ1-3	11	TRBV5-4	ASSLNSGDTIY
TRBJ1-1	11	TRBV11-2	ASSYRGNTEAF
TRBJ2-3	13	TRBV6-5	ATTTGQDSTDTQY
TRBJ2-7	9	TRBV29-1	SVVGGYEQY
TRBJ2-2	14	TRBV29-1	SVGTSGSVTTGELF